The 11 T cell receptor beta chains listed next were all sequenced from one sample in a study of graft-versus-host responses after intestinal transplantation. The protocol was immunoSEQ multiplex PCR, while the TCRdb copy is restricted to in-frame clones and leaves out a portion. Altogether 50,000 or so clones are present, approximately 89% being singletons, with the ten largest covering 2.5% to 3%. Sequences were derived from PBMCs, sampled about 120 days after intestinal transplantation. These receptors were taken from a human patient who received an intestinal transplant, so some T cells may come from the graft donor.

The rearrangement joins TRBV7-9 to TRBJ2-3; D gene unclear. V lost 5 bases to trimming and J lost 2 bases, with 8 bases between them. Germline V gene data show CDR1 as SEHNR and CDR2 as FQNEAQ (reference sequence). The CDR3 extends over 13 amino acids. DNA of the CDR3: TGTGCCAGCAGCAAGGGCCTCACAGATACGCAGTATTTT. Residues: CASSKGLTDTQYF.

This chain connects TRBV28 to TRBJ2-1, with 8 bases identical to TRBD1. V shed 4 bases and J 0 bases; nucleotides not matched to a gene: 14. The CDR3 is 19 residues long. Looked up from germline, CDR1 is MDHEN and CDR2 is SYDVKM. The CDR3 reads CASSYSGRGPSHSYNEQFF. The CDR3 DNA follows: TGTGCCAGCAGTTATAGTGGCAGGGGGCCTTCTCACTCCTACAATGAGCAGTTCTTC.

The gene calls are TRBV2 and TRBJ2-5; D gene uncertain. The V gene's germline CDR1 is SNHLY and CDR2 FYNNEI. V shed 2 bases and J shed 5 bases, with 12 bases lying between them. This CDR3 has 14 amino acids. CDR3 amino acids: CASSEMIAGETQYF. The CDR3, as DNA: TGTGCCAGCAGTGAAATGATTGCTGGGGAGACCCAGTACTTC.

This clone came up once. The chain recombines TRBV30 with TRBJ1-5, with D uncertain. Germline lookup yields CDR1 GTSNPN and CDR2 SVGIG (reference sequence). V was pared by 5 bases and J by 4 bases, with 12 bases between. This CDR3 comprises 13 residues. Here the CDR3 DNA reads TGTGCCTGGGCCCCCGGCCCTAATCAGCCCCAGCATTTT. Translation: CAWAPGPNQPQHF.

J is TRBJ1-5 and V is TRBV7-2; 12 bases are a match to TRBD1. The CDR3 runs to 17 residues. Germline values: CDR1 SGHTA, CDR2 FQGNSA. The trim removed 2 bases at V and 7 bases at J, leaving 9 bases unmatched. This CDR3 reads CASSLYRDRGLRQPQHF. The DNA for the CDR3 is TGTGCCAGCAGCTTATACCGGGACAGGGGGCTTCGACAGCCCCAGCATTTT.

V usage is TRBV11-2 and J usage is TRBJ2-6; D might be TRBD1 (5 bases). CDR1 and CDR2 (germline): SGHAT, FQNNGV. Between the trimmed V and J ends, which lost 6 bases and 1 base, there was a span of 16 bases. The CDR3 has 17 amino acids. CDR3 sequence: CASRGQGGSSGANVLTF. CDR3 nucleotides: TGTGCCAGCAGGGGGCAGGGTGGTTCGTCTGGGGCCAACGTCCTGACTTTC.

This chain connects TRBV27 to TRBJ1-2; 7 bases are a match to TRBD1. Trimming removed 2 bases from V and 4 bases from J; junction bases left unmatched: 16. The CDR3 sequence is 18 residues long. Germline V lookup: CDR1 MNHEY, CDR2 SMNVEV (reference sequence). In nucleotides, the CDR3 is TGTGCCAGCAGTTTACGCCTGACGGGAGGGGGCGGAAGCTATGGCTACACCTTC. This translates into CASSLRLTGGGGSYGYTF.

Relative to its sample, this clone is medium-sized. Different DNA sequences within this sample yield the same CDR3. The chain joins TRBV4-1 to TRBJ1-6; unclear D gene. The CDR3 is 14 residues long. Between the trimmed V and J ends, which lost 1 base and 10 bases, there was a span of 11 bases. CDR1 is MGHRA, CDR2 YSYEKL, per germline. The CDR3 DNA sequence: TGCGCCAGCAGCCAAGCCGGAGGTGGATCACCCCTCCACTTT. This sequence encodes CASSQAGGGSPLHF.

The rearrangement links TRBV21-1 to TRBJ2-7; TRBD2, the table's D call, lacks a check against the DNA. TRBV21-1 is a known pseudogene. This CDR3 is 14 amino acids long. The CDR3 sequence is CASRGRLRAYEQYF. CDR3 in DNA: TGTGCCAGCAGAGGGAGGTTAAGGGCTTACGAGCAGTACTTC.

This chain links TRBV19 with TRBJ1-2, with D perhaps matching TRBD1 (6 bases). Germline V gene sequence: CDR1 LNHDA, CDR2 SQIVND (reference sequence). The ends were cut back, 4 bases at V and 8 bases at J, with 14 bases in the middle. The CDR3 consists of 13 residues. The chain's CDR3 is CASSTTFRGGYTF. CDR3 sequence (DNA): TGTGCCAGTAGTACAACGTTCAGGGGAGGCTACACCTTC.

The CDR3 region has the DNA TGTGCCATCACTCCGGGACTAGGGGAGGCAGATACGCAGTATTTT. Protein: CAITPGLGEADTQYF. The chain recombines TRBV10-3 with TRBJ2-3; the match to TRBD2 covers 8 bases. The CDR3 has 15 residues. Germline V CDR1 and CDR2: ENHRY, SYGVKD. J was trimmed by 4 bases and V by 7 bases; bases with no gene match: 10.